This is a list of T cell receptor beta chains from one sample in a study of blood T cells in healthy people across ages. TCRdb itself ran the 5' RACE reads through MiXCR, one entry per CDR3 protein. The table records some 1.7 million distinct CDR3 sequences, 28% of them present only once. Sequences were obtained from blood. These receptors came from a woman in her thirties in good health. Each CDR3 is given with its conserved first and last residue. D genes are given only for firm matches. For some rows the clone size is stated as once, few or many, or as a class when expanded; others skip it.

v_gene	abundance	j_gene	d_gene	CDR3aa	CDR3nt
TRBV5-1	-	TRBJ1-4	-	CASSLTTEANEKLFF	TGCGCCAGCAGCCTAACGACAGAGGCTAATGAAAAACTGTTTTTT
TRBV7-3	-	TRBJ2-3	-	CASSFGTMADTQYF	TGTGCCAGCAGCTTTGGAACGATGGCAGATACGCAGTATTTT
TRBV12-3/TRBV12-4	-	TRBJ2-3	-	CASSLDSSTDAQYF	TGCGCCAGCAGCCTGGACTCTAGCACAGATGCGCAGTATTTT
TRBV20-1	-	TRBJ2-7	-	CSASSQETFYEQYF	TGCAGTGCTAGTTCCCAGGAAACCTTCTACGAGCAGTACTTC
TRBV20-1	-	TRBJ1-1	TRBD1	CSAKGQGLGKAGMNTEAFF	TGCAGTGCTAAGGGACAGGGCCTGGGGAAGGCCGGCATGAACACTGAAGCTTTCTTT
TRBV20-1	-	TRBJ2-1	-	CSARGGGERGHEQFF	TGCAGTGCTAGAGGAGGGGGGGAGAGGGGGCATGAGCAGTTCTTC
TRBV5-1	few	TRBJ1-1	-	CASSLVGGPTEAFF	TGCGCCAGCAGCTTGGTAGGGGGGCCCACTGAAGCTTTCTTT
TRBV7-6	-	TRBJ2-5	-	CASSLGTSGNEQYF	TGTGCCAGCAGCTTAGGGACTTCGGGGAATGAGCAGTACTTC
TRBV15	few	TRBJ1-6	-	CATSRDYGGSYNSPLHF	TGTGCCACCAGCAGAGATTACGGCGGCTCCTATAATTCACCCCTCCACTTT
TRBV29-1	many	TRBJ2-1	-	CSVDGLGGYNEQFF	TGCAGCGTTGATGGTCTAGGCGGCTACAATGAGCAGTTCTTC
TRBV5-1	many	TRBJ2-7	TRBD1	CASSLDPTGRYEQYF	TGCGCCAGCAGCTTGGACCCGACAGGGCGCTACGAGCAGTACTTC
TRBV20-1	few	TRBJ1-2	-	CSARDVREANYGYTF	TGCAGTGCTAGAGATGTTCGGGAAGCTAACTATGGCTACACCTTC
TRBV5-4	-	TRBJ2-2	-	CASSPDISTGELFF	TGTGCCAGCAGCCCCGACATCTCCACCGGGGAGCTGTTTTTT
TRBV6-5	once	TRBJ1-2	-	CASSWTRTPNYGYTF	TGTGCCAGCAGTTGGACCAGGACCCCTAACTATGGCTACACCTTC
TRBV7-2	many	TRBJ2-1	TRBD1	CASSREGGPREQFF	TGTGCCAGCAGCAGGGAAGGGGGCCCTCGTGAGCAGTTCTTC
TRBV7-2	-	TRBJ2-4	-	CASSFDGRTGVRAKNIQYF	TGTGCCAGTAGCTTCGACGGGAGAACGGGTGTGAGGGCCAAAAACATTCAGTACTTC
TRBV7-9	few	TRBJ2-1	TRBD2	CASSGGLAGPALRQFF	TGTGCCAGCAGCGGGGGACTAGCGGGGCCCGCCCTTCGGCAGTTCTTC
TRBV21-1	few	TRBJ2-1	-	CARLNEQFF	TGTGCCAGACTCAATGAGCAGTTCTTC
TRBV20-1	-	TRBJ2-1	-	CSVWGVREIGANKQFF	TGCAGTGTATGGGGGGTGAGGGAAATTGGGGCCAATAAGCAGTTCTTC
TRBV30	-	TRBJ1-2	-	CAGSLGRTYGYTF	TGTGCCGGGAGTCTCGGGAGAACGTATGGCTACACCTTC
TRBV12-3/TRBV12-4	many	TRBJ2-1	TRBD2	CASSLGGGGNNEQFF	TGTGCCAGCAGTTTAGGCGGGGGGGGTAACAATGAGCAGTTCTTC
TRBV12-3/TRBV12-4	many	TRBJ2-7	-	CASSLAGTHYEQYF	TGTGCCAGCAGTTTGGCGGGAACCCACTACGAGCAGTACTTC
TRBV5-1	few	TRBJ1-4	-	CASRGGDNEKLFF	TGCGCCAGCCGGGGGGGCGATAATGAAAAACTGTTTTTT
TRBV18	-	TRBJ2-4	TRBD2	CASSPTLGTSGSRAKNIQYF	TGTGCCAGCTCACCAACCTTAGGGACTAGCGGGAGTAGAGCCAAAAACATTCAGTACTTC
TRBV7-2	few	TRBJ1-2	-	CACSPSGGSYTF	TGTGCCTGCAGCCCGTCCGGGGGCAGCTACACCTTC
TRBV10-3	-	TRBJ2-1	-	CAISESLLDEQFF	TGTGCCATCAGTGAGTCCTTGCTGGATGAGCAGTTCTTC
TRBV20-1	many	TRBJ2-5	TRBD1	CSAKARGLETQYF	TGCAGTGCCAAAGCTAGGGGGCTGGAGACCCAGTACTTC